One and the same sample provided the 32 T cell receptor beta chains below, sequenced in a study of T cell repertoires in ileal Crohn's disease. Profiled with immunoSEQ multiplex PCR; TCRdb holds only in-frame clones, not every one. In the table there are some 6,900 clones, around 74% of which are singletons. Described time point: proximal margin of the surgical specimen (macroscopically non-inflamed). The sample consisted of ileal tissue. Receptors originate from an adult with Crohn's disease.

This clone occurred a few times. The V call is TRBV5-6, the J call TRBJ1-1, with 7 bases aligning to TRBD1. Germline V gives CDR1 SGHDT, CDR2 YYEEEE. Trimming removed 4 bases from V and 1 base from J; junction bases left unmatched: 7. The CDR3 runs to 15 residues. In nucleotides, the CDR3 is TGTGCCAGCAGCGGGTGGGACAGCTCGAACACTGAAGCTTTCTTT. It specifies CASSGWDSSNTEAFF. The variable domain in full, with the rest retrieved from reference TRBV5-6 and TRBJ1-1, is DAGVTQSPTHLIKTRGQQVTLRCSPKSGHDTVSWYQQALGQGPQFIFQYYEEEERQRGNFPDRFSGHQFPNYSSELNVNALLLGDSALYLCASSGWDSSNTEAFFGQGTRLTVV.

Here the CDR3 DNA reads TGCGCCAGCAGTAAGGACCACTCCTACAATGAGCAGTTCTTC. It is translated as CASSKDHSYNEQFF. The chain joins TRBV10-1 to TRBJ2-1; no definite D call. This CDR3 is 14 amino acids long. Germline CDR1 WNHNN, CDR2 SYGVQD (reference sequence). V was shortened by 5 bases and J by 0 bases, with 8 bases between the two germline ends.

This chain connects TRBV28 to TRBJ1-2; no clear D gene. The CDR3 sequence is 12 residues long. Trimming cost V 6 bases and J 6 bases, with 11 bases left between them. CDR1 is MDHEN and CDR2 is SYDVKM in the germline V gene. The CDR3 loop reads CASSPVTHGYTF. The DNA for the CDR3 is TGTGCCAGCAGCCCCGTGACACATGGCTACACCTTC.

This chain's CDR3 is CASSLIPSTGLNTEAFF. In nucleotides, the CDR3 is TGTGCCAGCAGTTTGATCCCTTCCACAGGACTGAACACTGAAGCTTTCTTT. The gene calls are TRBV28 and TRBJ1-1; D may be TRBD1 (5 bases). The V and J ends lost 3 bases and 0 bases respectively, with 17 bases between them. The CDR3 runs 17 residues. Germline CDR1 and CDR2: MDHEN and SYDVKM. The full variable domain, its missing parts supplied by reference TRBV28 and TRBJ1-1, is DVKVTQSSRYLVKRTGEKVFLECVQDMDHENMFWYRQDPGLGLRLIYFSYDVKMKEKGDIPEGYSVSREKKERFSLILESASTNQTSMYLCASSLIPSTGLNTEAFFGQGTRLTVV.

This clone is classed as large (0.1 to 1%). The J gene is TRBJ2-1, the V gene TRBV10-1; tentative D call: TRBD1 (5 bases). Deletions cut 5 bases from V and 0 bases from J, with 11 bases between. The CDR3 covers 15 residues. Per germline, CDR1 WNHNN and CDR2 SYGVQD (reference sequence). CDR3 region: CASSQDSSSYNEQFF. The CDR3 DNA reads TGCGCCAGCAGTCAAGACAGCAGCTCCTACAATGAGCAGTTCTTC.

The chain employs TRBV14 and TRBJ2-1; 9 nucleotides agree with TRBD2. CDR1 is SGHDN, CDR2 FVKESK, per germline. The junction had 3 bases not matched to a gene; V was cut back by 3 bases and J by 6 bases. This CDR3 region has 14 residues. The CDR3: CASSQVSGSNEQFF. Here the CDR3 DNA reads TGTGCCAGCAGCCAGGTTAGCGGGAGCAATGAGCAGTTCTTC.

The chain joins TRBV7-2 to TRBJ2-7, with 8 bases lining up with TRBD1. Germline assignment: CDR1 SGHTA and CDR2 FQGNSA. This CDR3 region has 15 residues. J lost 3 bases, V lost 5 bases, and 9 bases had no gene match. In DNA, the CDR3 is TGTGCCAGCAGCCCAAGACAGGGGCCAAACTACGAGCAGTACTTC. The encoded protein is CASSPRQGPNYEQYF.

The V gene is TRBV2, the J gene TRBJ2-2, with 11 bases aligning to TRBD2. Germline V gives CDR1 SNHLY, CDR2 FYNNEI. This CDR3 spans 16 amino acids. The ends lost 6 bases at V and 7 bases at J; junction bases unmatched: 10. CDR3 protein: CASSSTSGSKVGELFF. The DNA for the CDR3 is TGTGCCAGCAGCTCCACTAGCGGGAGTAAGGTCGGGGAGCTGTTTTTT. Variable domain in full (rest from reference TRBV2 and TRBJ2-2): EPEVTQTPSHQVTQMGQEVILRCVPISNHLYFYWYRQILGQKVEFLVSFYNNEISEKSEIFDDQFSVERPDGSNFTLKIRSTKLEDSAMYFCASSSTSGSKVGELFFGEGSRLTVL.

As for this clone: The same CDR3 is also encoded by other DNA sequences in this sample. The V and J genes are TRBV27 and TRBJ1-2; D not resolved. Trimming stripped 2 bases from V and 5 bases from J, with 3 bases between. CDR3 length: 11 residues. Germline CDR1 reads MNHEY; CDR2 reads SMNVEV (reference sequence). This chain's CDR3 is CASSLGYGYTF. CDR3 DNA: TGTGCCAGCAGTTTAGGGTATGGCTACACCTTC.

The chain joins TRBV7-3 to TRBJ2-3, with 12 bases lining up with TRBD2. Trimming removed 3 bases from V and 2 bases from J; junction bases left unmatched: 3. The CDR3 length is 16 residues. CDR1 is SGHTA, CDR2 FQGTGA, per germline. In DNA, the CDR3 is TGTGCCAGCAGCTTGACTAGCGGGAGCCCCACAGATACGCAGTATTTT. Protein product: CASSLTSGSPTDTQYF.

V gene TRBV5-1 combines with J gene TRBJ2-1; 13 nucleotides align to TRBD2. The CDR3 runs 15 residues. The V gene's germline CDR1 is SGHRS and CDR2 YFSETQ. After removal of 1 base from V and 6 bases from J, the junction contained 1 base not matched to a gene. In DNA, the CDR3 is TGCGCCAGCAGCTTGAGACTAGCGGGGGGCAATGAGCAGTTCTTC. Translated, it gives CASSLRLAGGNEQFF.

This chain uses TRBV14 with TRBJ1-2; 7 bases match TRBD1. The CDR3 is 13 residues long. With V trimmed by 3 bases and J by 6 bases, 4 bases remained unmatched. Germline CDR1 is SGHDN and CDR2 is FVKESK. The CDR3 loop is CASSQTGRNGYTF. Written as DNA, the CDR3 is TGTGCCAGCAGCCAGACAGGGAGGAATGGCTACACCTTC.

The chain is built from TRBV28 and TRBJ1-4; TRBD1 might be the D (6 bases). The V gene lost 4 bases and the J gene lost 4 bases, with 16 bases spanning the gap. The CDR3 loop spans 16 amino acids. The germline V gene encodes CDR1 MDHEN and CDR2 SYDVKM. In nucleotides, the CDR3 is TGTGCCAGCAGTTCTGTTCTGACAGGACTTAATGAAAAACTGTTTTTT. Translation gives CASSSVLTGLNEKLFF. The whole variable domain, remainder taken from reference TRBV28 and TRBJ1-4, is DVKVTQSSRYLVKRTGEKVFLECVQDMDHENMFWYRQDPGLGLRLIYFSYDVKMKEKGDIPEGYSVSREKKERFSLILESASTNQTSMYLCASSSVLTGLNEKLFFGSGTQLSVL.

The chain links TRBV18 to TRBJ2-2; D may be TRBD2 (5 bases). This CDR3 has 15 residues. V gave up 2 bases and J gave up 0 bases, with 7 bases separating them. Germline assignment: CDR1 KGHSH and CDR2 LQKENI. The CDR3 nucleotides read TGTGCCAGCTCACCAGGACTTTCGAACACCGGGGAGCTGTTTTTT. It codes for CASSPGLSNTGELFF.

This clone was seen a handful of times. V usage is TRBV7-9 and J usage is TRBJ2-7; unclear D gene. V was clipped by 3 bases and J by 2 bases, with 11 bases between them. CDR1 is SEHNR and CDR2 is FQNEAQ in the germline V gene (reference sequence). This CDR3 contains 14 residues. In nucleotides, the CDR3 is TGTGCCAGCAGCTTCGATGGGATTACCTACGAGCAGTACTTC. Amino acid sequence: CASSFDGITYEQYF. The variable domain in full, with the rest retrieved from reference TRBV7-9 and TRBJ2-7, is DTGVSQNPRHKITKRGQNVTFRCDPISEHNRLYWYRQTLGQGPEFLTYFQNEAQLEKSRLLSDRFSAERPKGSFSTLEIQRTEQGDSAMYLCASSFDGITYEQYFGPGTRLTVT.

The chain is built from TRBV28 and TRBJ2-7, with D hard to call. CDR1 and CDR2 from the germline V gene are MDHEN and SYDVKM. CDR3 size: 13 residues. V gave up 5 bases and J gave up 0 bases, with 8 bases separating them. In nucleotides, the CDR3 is TGTGCCAGCAGTATACCGAGCTCCTACGAGCAGTACTTC. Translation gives CASSIPSSYEQYF.

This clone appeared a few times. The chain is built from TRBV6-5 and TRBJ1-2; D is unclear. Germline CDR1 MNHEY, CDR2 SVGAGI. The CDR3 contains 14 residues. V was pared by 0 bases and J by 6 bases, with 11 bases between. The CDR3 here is CASSYSNAYHGYTF. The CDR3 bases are TGTGCCAGCAGTTACTCGAATGCGTACCATGGCTACACCTTC.

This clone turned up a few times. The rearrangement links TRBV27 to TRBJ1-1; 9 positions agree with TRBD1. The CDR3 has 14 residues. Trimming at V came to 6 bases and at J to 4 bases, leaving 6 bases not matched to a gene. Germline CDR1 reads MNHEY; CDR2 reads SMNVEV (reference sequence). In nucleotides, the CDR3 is TGTGCCAGCAGCCCGACAGGGGGAATCACTGAAGCTTTCTTT. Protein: CASSPTGGITEAFF.

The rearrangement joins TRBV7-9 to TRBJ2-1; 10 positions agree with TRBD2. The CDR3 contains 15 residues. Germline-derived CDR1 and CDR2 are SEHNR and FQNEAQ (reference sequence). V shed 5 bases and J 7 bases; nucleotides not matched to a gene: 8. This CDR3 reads CASSKMLAGANEQFF. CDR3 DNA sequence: TGTGCCAGCAGCAAAATGCTAGCGGGAGCTAATGAGCAGTTCTTC.

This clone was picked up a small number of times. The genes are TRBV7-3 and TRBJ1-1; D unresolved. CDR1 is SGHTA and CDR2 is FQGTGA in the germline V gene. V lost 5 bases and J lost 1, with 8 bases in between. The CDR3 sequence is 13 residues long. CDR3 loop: CASSEVRNTEAFF. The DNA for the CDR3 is TGTGCCAGCAGCGAAGTGCGGAACACTGAAGCTTTCTTT. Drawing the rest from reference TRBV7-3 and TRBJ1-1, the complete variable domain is GAGVSQTPSNKVTEKGKYVELRCDPISGHTALYWYRQSLGQGPEFLIYFQGTGAADDSGLPNDRFFAVRPEGSVSTLKIQRTERGDSAVYLCASSEVRNTEAFFGQGTRLTVV.

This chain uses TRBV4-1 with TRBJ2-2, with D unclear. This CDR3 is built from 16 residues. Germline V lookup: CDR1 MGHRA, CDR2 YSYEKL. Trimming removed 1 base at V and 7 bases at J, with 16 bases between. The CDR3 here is CASSQAPSMGNGELFF. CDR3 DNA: TGCGCCAGCAGCCAAGCCCCTAGTATGGGTAACGGGGAGCTGTTTTTT.

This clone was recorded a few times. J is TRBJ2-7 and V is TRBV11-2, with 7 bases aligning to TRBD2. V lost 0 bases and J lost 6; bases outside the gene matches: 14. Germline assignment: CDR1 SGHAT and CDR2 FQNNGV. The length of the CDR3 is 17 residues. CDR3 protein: CASSLDGLGREWIEQYF. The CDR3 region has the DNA TGTGCCAGCAGCTTAGACGGCTTGGGGCGGGAGTGGATCGAGCAGTACTTC.

This chain's CDR3 is CASSTQRDPTYEQYF. The CDR3 DNA reads as TGTGCCAGCAGCACCCAGAGGGACCCGACCTACGAGCAGTACTTC. The chain joins TRBV7-8 to TRBJ2-7; D may be TRBD1 or TRBD2 (5 bases each). The germline V gene encodes CDR1 SGHVS and CDR2 FQNEAQ. V lost 5 bases, J lost 2 bases, and 16 bases lay in between. This CDR3 is 15 amino acids long.

CDR3 nucleotides: TGTGCCAGCAGTACAGGGTCCCTTAGATCACCCCTCCACTTT. It yields the protein CASSTGSLRSPLHF. The rearrangement joins TRBV6-5 to TRBJ1-6; D perhaps matches TRBD1 (6 bases). The ends were cut back, 5 bases at V and 10 bases at J, with 15 bases in the middle. Germline assignment: CDR1 MNHEY and CDR2 SVGAGI. The CDR3 has 14 residues.

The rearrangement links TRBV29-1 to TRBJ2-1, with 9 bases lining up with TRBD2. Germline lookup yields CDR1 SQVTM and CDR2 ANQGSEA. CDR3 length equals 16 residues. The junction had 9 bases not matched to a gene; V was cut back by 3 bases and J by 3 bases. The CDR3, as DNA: TGCAGCGTTGAGCCTAGCGGGACCCCCCGCTACAATGAGCAGTTCTTC. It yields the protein CSVEPSGTPRYNEQFF.

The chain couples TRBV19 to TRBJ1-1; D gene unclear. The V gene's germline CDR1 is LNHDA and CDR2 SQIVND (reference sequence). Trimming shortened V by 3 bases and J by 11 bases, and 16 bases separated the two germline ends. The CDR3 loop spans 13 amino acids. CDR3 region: CASSMVTGRRAFF. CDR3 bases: TGTGCCAGTAGTATGGTAACGGGAAGAAGGGCTTTCTTT.

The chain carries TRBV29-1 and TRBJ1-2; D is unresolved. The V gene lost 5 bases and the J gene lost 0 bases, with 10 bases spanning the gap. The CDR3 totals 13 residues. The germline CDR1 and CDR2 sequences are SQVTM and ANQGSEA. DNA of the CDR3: TGCAGCGTTTTTGTCAGTGCTAACTATGGCTACACCTTC. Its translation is CSVFVSANYGYTF.

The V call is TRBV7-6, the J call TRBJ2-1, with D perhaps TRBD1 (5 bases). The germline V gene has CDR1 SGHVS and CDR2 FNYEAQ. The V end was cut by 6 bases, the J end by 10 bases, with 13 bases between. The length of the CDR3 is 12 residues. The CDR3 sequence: CASSAQRGEQFF. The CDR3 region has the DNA TGTGCCAGCAGTGCCCAAAGGGGCGAGCAGTTCTTC. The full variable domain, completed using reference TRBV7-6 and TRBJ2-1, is GAGVSQSPRYKVTKRGQDVALRCDPISGHVSLYWYRQALGQGPEFLTYFNYEAQQDKSGLPNDRFSAERPEGSISTLTIQRTEQRDSAMYRCASSAQRGEQFFGPGTRLTVL.

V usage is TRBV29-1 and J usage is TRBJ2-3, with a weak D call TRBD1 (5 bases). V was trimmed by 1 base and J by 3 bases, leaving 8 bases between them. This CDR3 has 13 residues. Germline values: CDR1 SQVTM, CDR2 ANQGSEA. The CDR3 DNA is TGCAGCGTTGAAGTAGGGGCGACAGATACGCAGTATTTT. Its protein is CSVEVGATDTQYF.

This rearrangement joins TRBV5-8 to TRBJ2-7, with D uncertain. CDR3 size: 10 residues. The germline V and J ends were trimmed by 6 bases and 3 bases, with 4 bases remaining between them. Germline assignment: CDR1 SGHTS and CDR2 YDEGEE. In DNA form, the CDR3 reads TGTGCCAGCACCTACTACGAGCAGTACTTC. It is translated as CASTYYEQYF.

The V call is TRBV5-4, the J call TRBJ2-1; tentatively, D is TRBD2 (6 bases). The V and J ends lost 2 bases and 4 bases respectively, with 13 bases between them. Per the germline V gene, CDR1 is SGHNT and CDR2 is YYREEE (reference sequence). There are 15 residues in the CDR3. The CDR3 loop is CASSFEGEEYNEQFF. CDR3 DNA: TGTGCCAGCAGCTTTGAAGGGGAGGAATACAATGAGCAGTTCTTC.

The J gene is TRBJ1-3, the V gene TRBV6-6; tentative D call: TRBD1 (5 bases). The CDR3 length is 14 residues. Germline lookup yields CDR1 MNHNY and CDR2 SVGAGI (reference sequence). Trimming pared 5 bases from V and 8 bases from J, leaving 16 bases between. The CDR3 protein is CASSEAQRGHTIYF. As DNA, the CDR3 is TGTGCCAGCAGTGAGGCTCAGCGGGGACACACCATATATTTT.